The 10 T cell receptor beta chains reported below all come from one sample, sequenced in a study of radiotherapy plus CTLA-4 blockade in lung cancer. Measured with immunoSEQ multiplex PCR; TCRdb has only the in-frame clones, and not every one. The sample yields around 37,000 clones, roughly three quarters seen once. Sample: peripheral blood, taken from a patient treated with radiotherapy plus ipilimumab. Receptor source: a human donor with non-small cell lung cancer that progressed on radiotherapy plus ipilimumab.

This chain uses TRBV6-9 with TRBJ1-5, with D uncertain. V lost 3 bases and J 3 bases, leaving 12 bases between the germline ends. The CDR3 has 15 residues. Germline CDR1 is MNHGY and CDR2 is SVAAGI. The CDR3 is CASSYSKTVNQPQHF. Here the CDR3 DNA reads TGTGCCAGCAGTTACTCGAAGACGGTCAATCAGCCCCAGCATTTT.

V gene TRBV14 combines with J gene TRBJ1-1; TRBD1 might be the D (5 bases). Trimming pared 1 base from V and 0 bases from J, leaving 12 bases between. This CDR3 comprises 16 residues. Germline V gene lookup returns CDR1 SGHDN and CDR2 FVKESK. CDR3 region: CASSQGGEYMNTEAFF. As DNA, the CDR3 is TGTGCCAGCAGCCAAGGGGGGGAGTACATGAACACTGAAGCTTTCTTT. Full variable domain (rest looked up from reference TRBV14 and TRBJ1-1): EAGVTQFPSHSVIEKGQTVTLRCDPISGHDNLYWYRRVMGKEIKFLLHFVKESKQDESGMPNNRFLAERTGGTYSTLKVQPAELEDSGVYFCASSQGGEYMNTEAFFGQGTRLTVV.

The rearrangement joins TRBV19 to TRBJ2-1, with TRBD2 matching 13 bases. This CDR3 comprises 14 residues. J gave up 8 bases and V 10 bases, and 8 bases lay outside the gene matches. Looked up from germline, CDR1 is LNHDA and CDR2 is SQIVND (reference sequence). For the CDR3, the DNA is TGTGCCACCCGACTAGCGGGAGGTATCTATGAGCAGTTCTTC. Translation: CATRLAGGIYEQFF.

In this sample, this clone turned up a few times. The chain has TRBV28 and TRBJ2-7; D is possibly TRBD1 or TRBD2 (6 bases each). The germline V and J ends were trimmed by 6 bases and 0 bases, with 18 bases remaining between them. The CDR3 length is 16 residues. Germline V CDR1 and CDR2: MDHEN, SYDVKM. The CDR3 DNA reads TGTGCCAGCAGCGTAGGGGGGATAGGGTCCTCCTACGAGCAGTACTTC. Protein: CASSVGGIGSSYEQYF.

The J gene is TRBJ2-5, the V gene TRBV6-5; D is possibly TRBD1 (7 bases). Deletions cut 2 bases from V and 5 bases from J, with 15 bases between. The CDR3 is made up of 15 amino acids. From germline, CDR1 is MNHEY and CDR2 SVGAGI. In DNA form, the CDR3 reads TGTGCCAGCAGTTACGTTGGAGGGGGCTTTGAGACCCAGTACTTC. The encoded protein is CASSYVGGGFETQYF.

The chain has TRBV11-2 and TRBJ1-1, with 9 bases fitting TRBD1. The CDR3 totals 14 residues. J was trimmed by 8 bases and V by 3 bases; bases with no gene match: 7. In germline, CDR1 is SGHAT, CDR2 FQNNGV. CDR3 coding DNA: TGTGCCAGCAGCTTGGGGGACAGGGCGGGGGAAGCTTTCTTT. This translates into CASSLGDRAGEAFF.

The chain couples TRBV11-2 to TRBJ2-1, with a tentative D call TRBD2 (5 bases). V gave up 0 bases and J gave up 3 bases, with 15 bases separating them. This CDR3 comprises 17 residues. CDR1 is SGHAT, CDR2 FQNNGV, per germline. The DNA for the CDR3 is TGTGCCAGCAGCTTAGATCTTGGGCAGCGGCTCTACAATGAGCAGTTCTTC. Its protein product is CASSLDLGQRLYNEQFF.

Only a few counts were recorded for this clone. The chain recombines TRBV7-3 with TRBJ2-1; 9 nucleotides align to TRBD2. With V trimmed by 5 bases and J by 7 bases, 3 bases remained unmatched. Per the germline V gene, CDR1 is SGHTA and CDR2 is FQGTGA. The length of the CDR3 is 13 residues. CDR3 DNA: TGTGCCAGCAGCGGGGGACTAGCTAATGAGCAGTTCTTC. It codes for CASSGGLANEQFF.

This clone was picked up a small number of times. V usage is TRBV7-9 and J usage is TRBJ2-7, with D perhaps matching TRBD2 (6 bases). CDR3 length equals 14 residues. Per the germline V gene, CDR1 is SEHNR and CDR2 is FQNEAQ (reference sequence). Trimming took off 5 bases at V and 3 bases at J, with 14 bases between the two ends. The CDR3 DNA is TGTGCCAGCAGCCCCTGGGACTCCCTCTACGAGCAGTACTTC. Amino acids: CASSPWDSLYEQYF.

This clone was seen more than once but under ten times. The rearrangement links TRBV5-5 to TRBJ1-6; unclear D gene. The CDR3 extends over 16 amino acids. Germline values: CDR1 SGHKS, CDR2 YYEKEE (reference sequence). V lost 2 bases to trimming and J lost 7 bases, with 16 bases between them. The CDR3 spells CASSFLQEVKNSPLHF. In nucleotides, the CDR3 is TGTGCCAGCAGCTTTCTCCAGGAAGTGAAGAATTCACCCCTCCACTTT.